The sequence of this T cell receptor (beta chain) was determined in a study of shared clonotypes between healthy human individuals. Trimming stripped 7 bases from V and 2 bases from J, with 12 bases between. The CDR3 runs to 14 residues. Germline V gene data show CDR1 as SNHLY and CDR2 as FYNNEI. The assay ran at deep level. This table comes from immunoSEQ multiplex PCR, and its TCRdb copy is limited to in-frame clones, with some not included. Among 400,000 to 550,000 clones listed, 65% to 80% were seen once. The sequence came from a woman aged 35 to 49 in good health. Some clones in this sample may be carry-over from other donors' samples. The sequenced sample consisted of PBMCs. The V and J genes are TRBV2 and TRBJ1-5; no clear D. The CDR3 DNA is TGTGCCAGCATGGGCCTCCAGGGCAATCAGCCCCAGCATTTT. Translated: CASMGLQGNQPQHF.